What follows are 20 T cell receptor beta chains derived from one specimen sequenced in a study of blood T cells in healthy people across ages (dated by TCRdb to between 2014 and 2016). Libraries were built with 5' RACE. Reads for this sample came from an Illumina HiSeq 2500. The second PCR ran for roughly 7 to 11 cycles and used a J-beta primer mix along with a sample-barcoded 5' primer. TCRdb redid the processing of the public reads, applying fastp at Q25 and MiXCR, and retained in-frame beta chains. Entries are consolidated by CDR3 protein sequence, retaining the most common genes and DNA. The sample yields 800,000 or so distinct CDR3 sequences; 20% to 30% were counted once. The ten largest clones add up to 3% to 4% of the sample. These same data were also listed under a study on T cells of mothers and their children.

Material for sequencing was blood. These receptors originate from a boy between 5 and 17 years old in good health.

Only a few counts were recorded for this clonotype. This chain uses TRBV19 with TRBJ2-2; D is ambiguous. This CDR3 is 13 amino acids long. Trimming stripped 6 bases from V and 7 bases from J, with 12 bases between. Germline CDR1 is LNHDA and CDR2 is SQIVND (reference sequence). In DNA, the CDR3 is TGTGCCAGTAGCCTACCGGAGATCGGGGAGCTGTTTTTT. Its translation is CASSLPEIGELFF.

The chain has TRBV24-1 and TRBJ2-5, with 7 nucleotides matching TRBD1. The CDR3 length is 14 residues. Germline lookup yields CDR1 KGHDR and CDR2 SFDVKD. Unmatched junction bases numbered 4, after V lost 4 bases and J lost 3 bases. The CDR3 reads CATSEPGTEETQYF. DNA for the CDR3: TGTGCCACCAGTGAGCCCGGGACAGAAGAGACCCAGTACTTC.

This chain joins TRBV29-1 and TRBJ2-5, with TRBD2 matching 11 bases. Germline V gene data show CDR1 as SQVTM and CDR2 as ANQGSEA. V gave up 0 bases and J gave up 5 bases; unmatched junction bases: 8. The CDR3 has 16 amino acids. Here the CDR3 reads CSVEEVSGRARETQYF. CDR3 in DNA: TGCAGCGTTGAAGAAGTTAGCGGGAGGGCCCGGGAGACCCAGTACTTC.

This clonotype came up a few times. Germline is not matched at one junction end, which may reflect a read error. J is TRBJ2-7 and V is TRBV20-1; 11 bases are shared with TRBD2. Per the germline V gene, CDR1 is DFQATT and CDR2 is SNEGSKA (reference sequence). This CDR3 is built from 13 residues. The CDR3 region is CSASSGRVYEQCF. The CDR3 nucleotides are TGCAGTGCTAGTAGCGGGAGGGTCTACGAGCAGTGCTTC.

The J gene is TRBJ2-5, the V gene TRBV28; 8 nucleotides agree with TRBD1. V dropped 3 bases and J dropped 2; count of bases not matched to a gene: 5. CDR3 length: 15 amino acids. Germline V gene sequence: CDR1 MDHEN, CDR2 SYDVKM. DNA of the CDR3: TGTGCCAGCAGTTTCGAGACAGGGGCGCAAGAGACCCAGTACTTC. Translating it yields CASSFETGAQETQYF.

Many counts were recorded for this clonotype. Germline and junction disagree at one end, which may indicate a read error. The chain is built from TRBV11-2 and TRBJ2-3, with a possible D match to TRBD1 (6 bases). CDR1 is SGHAT and CDR2 is FQNNGV in the germline V gene. This CDR3 is built from 14 residues. CDR3 residues: CASSFFDRSDTQYF. The CDR3 nucleotides read TGCGCCAGCAGCTTTTTCGACAGGTCAGATACGCAGTATTTT.

There are a few counts of this clonotype. The rearrangement joins TRBV18 to TRBJ2-7; 10 nucleotides align to TRBD2. The CDR3 runs 13 residues. V shed 3 bases and J 7 bases; nucleotides not matched to a gene: 3. Germline lookup yields CDR1 KGHSH and CDR2 LQKENI. As DNA, the CDR3 is TGTGCCAGCTCACCGGGGACTAGCGCAGAGCAGTACTTC. It codes for CASSPGTSAEQYF. The full variable domain, its missing parts supplied by reference TRBV18 and TRBJ2-7, is NAGVMQNPRHLVRRRGQEARLRCSPMKGHSHVYWYRQLPEEGLKFMVYLQKENIIDESGMPKERFSAEFPKEGPSILRIQQVVRGDSAAYFCASSPGTSAEQYFGPGTRLTVT.

This clonotype was seen a handful of times. The rearrangement joins TRBV3-1 to TRBJ2-7; D remains ambiguous. The V end lost 4 bases, the J end lost 5 bases, and 12 bases lay between the germline ends. The CDR3 is 13 residues long. Per the germline V gene, CDR1 is LGHDT and CDR2 is YNNKEL (reference sequence). The CDR3 reads CASSLHGVDEQYF. The DNA of the CDR3 is TGTGCCAGCAGCCTCCATGGGGTAGACGAGCAGTACTTC.

The sample holds a few counts of this clonotype. The CDR3 coding sequence is TGTGCCAGCAGCCAGGGACTAGCGGGAGGTCGGTACGAGCAGTACTTC. This sequence encodes CASSQGLAGGRYEQYF. This chain joins TRBV3-1 and TRBJ2-5, with 15 bases lining up with TRBD2. The end of the DNA fits TRBJ2-7 better, so the J call may be wrong. The CDR3 sequence is 16 residues long. Germline V gene data show CDR1 as LGHDT and CDR2 as YNNKEL (reference sequence).

The rearrangement joins TRBV4-3 to TRBJ1-2; 11 bases are a match to TRBD1. Germline values: CDR1 LGHNA, CDR2 YSLEER. V was clipped by 4 bases and J by 8 bases; unmatched bases: 6. CDR3 length: 14 residues. CDR3 in amino acids: CASSRGTGGEGYTF. Here the CDR3 DNA reads TGCGCCAGCAGCCGCGGGACAGGGGGAGAAGGCTACACCTTC.

This clonotype was counted between two and nine times. The chain recombines TRBV7-6 with TRBJ2-3; D is tentatively TRBD1 or TRBD2 (5 bases each). V shed 1 base and J shed 5 bases, with 16 bases lying between them. CDR1 is SGHVS, CDR2 FNYEAQ, per germline. The CDR3 is 16 residues long. In DNA, the CDR3 is TGTGCCAGCAGCTTAGTACGGGACGGAGGTGAAGATACGCAGTATTTT. It codes for CASSLVRDGGEDTQYF. Together with reference TRBV7-6 and TRBJ2-3, the CDR3 gives the full variable domain: GAGVSQSPRYKVTKRGQDVALRCDPISGHVSLYWYRQALGQGPEFLTYFNYEAQQDKSGLPNDRFSAERPEGSISTLTIQRTEQRDSAMYRCASSLVRDGGEDTQYFGPGTRLTVL.

The J gene is TRBJ2-7, the V gene TRBV20-1; perhaps TRBD2 as D (6 bases). V was shortened by 1 base and J by 2 bases, with 18 bases between the two germline ends. Germline V gene sequence: CDR1 DFQATT, CDR2 SNEGSKA (reference sequence). The CDR3 loop spans 16 amino acids. CDR3 protein: CSARGAPGSGAYEQYF. In DNA, the CDR3 is TGCAGTGCTAGAGGGGCGCCAGGTAGCGGAGCCTACGAGCAGTACTTC.

This clonotype was recorded only once. The chain recombines TRBV28 with TRBJ1-5; perhaps TRBD1 as D (5 bases). The CDR3 runs 13 residues. V was trimmed by 5 bases and J by 6 bases, leaving 11 bases between them. Germline values: CDR1 MDHEN, CDR2 SYDVKM. CDR3 DNA sequence: TGTGCCAGCAGTGCATTGGGGGGTCAGCCCCAGCATTTT. This codes for CASSALGGQPQHF.

This rearrangement joins TRBV7-2 to TRBJ2-1; a possible D gene is TRBD2 (6 bases). Matching the DNA end better, TRBJ2-7 makes the J call doubtful. This CDR3 is built from 14 residues. The germline V gene has CDR1 SGHTA and CDR2 FQGNSA. The CDR3 region has the DNA TGTGCCAGCAGCCCGCTCGCGGGAATCGGCGAGCAGTACTTC. This encodes CASSPLAGIGEQYF.

This sequence joins TRBV12-3 or TRBV12-4 and TRBJ1-1; 7 bases align to TRBD1. J gave up 3 bases and V 2 bases, and 12 bases lay outside the gene matches. The CDR3 runs to 17 residues. The CDR3 sequence: CASSLKGGYRTYTEAFF. CDR3 sequence (DNA): TGTGCCAGCAGTTTAAAAGGGGGCTATAGAACGTACACTGAAGCTTTCTTT.

This clonotype has just a few counts. CDR3 loop: CASSAPRGVAAQEQPQHF. CDR3 in DNA: TGTGCCAGCAGCGCCCCTCGGGGGGTCGCCGCGCAGGAACAGCCCCAGCATTTT. The genes are TRBV7-2 and TRBJ1-5; the D gene is possibly TRBD1 (5 bases). The CDR3 sequence is 18 residues long. CDR1 is SGHTA and CDR2 is FQGNSA in the germline V gene. V lost 5 bases, J lost 7 bases, and 27 bases lay in between.

This chain links TRBV9 with TRBJ1-1; D call uncertain. Germline V gene lookup returns CDR1 SGDLS and CDR2 YYNGEE. Trimming cost V 0 bases and J 3 bases, with 9 bases left between them. The CDR3 is 14 amino acids. The CDR3 here is CASSVGGFDTEAFF. CDR3 in DNA: TGTGCCAGCAGCGTAGGCGGGTTTGACACTGAAGCTTTCTTT. Filled out from reference TRBV9 and TRBJ1-1, the complete variable domain reads DSGVTQTPKHLITATGQRVTLRCSPRSGDLSVYWYQQSLDQGLQFLIQYYNGEERAKGNILERFSAQQFPDLHSELNLSSLELGDSALYFCASSVGGFDTEAFFGQGTRLTVV.

This clonotype was observed a few times. V is TRBV9 and J is TRBJ2-1; D unclear. V was cut by 4 bases and J by 2 bases, with 13 bases left in between. This CDR3 has 15 residues. Germline CDR1 is SGDLS and CDR2 is YYNGEE. This chain's CDR3 is CASSWTADAYNEQFF. CDR3 in DNA: TGTGCCAGCAGCTGGACCGCCGATGCCTACAATGAGCAGTTCTTC.

As regards this clonotype: A single base separates this from a much larger clone, so it may be a read error. This chain uses TRBV27 with TRBJ2-1; TRBD1 is a possible D gene (5 bases). The CDR3 runs to 14 residues. CDR1 MNHEY and CDR2 SMNVEV come from the germline V gene (reference sequence). The DNA of the CDR3 is TGTGCCAACAGTTTGTTAGGGGCCCTCAATGAGCAGTTCTTC. This gives the protein CANSLLGALNEQFF.

This clonotype has more than one count but fewer than ten. The V and J genes are TRBV7-2 and TRBJ1-4; D possibly corresponds to TRBD1 (6 bases). Germline V gene sequence: CDR1 SGHTA, CDR2 FQGNSA. The CDR3 extends over 14 amino acids. Trimming pared 5 bases from V and 11 bases from J, leaving 18 bases between. CDR3 protein: CASSRDIGPGKLFF. DNA of the CDR3: TGTGCCAGCAGCCGGGACATCGGACCCGGGAAACTGTTTTTT. Drawing the rest from reference TRBV7-2 and TRBJ1-4, the complete variable domain is GAGVSQSPSNKVTEKGKDVELRCDPISGHTALYWYRQSLGQGLEFLIYFQGNSAPDKSGLPSDRFSAERTGGSVSTLTIQRTQQEDSAVYLCASSRDIGPGKLFFGSGTQLSVL.